The 2 T cell receptor beta chains below come from one sample, sequenced in a study of cytomegalovirus exposure and HLA in healthy donors. With 60 Vbeta and 13 Jbeta primers, the PCR was carried out. The protocol was immunoSEQ multiplex PCR, while the TCRdb copy is restricted to in-frame clones and leaves out a portion. The sample records under 150,000 clones, nearly 80% being singletons. Input material: PBMCs. Source of these receptors: a woman between 35 and 50 years old in good health and CMV-seronegative.

The rearrangement links TRBV7-9 to TRBJ1-1, with D unclear. This CDR3 is built from 12 residues. CDR1 SEHNR and CDR2 FQNEAQ come from the germline V gene (reference sequence). Trimming took 5 bases from V and 7 from J, leaving 11 bases between them. CDR3 loop: CASSLKNGEAFF. The CDR3 bases are TGTGCCAGCAGCCTAAAAAACGGTGAAGCTTTCTTT.

The chain joins TRBV30 to TRBJ2-1; the match to TRBD2 covers 12 bases. CDR3 length: 18 residues. Germline CDR1 reads GTSNPN; CDR2 reads SVGIG (reference sequence). With 2 bases clipped from V and 5 bases from J, the junction kept 13 bases outside the gene matches. CDR3 amino acids: CAWSPASGRAPGDNEQFF. The CDR3 DNA follows: TGTGCCTGGAGTCCGGCTAGCGGGAGGGCCCCGGGAGACAATGAGCAGTTCTTC.